This T cell receptor gamma chain originates from a study of Vδ1+ human thymocytes. With regard to this clone: The antigen is not known.

Trimming cost V 3 bases and J 12 bases; bases outside gene matches: 8. From germline, CDR1 is VENAVY and CDR2 YDSYNSRV. The CDR3 consists of 11 residues. RNA was extracted from the cells and then reverse transcribed. Multiplex PCR used pooled V-gene forward primers and a constant-region reverse primer to amplify CDR3s. TCRdb called clones anew from the multiplex PCR reads with CATT. The sample comprises 8,700 or so gamma-chain clones, around three fifths of which are singletons, and less than 1.5% rests with the top ten. Study observations and caveats: Highly polyclonal TRG and TRD repertoires with Gaussian CDR3 length distributions appeared in thymus.

The sequencing sample was made of Vdelta1+ gamma-delta thymocytes from the thymus. Regarding subset: FACS-sorted CD3+ TCRalphabeta- TCRVdelta1+ TCRVdelta2- thymocytes. V gene TRGV8 combines with J gene TRGJ1 or TRGJ2. The J gene, missing from TCRdb, was assigned here through DNA to germline matching. The receptor comes from a girl under three years old who had congenital heart surgery. The CDR3 bases are TGTGCCACCTGGGATCAGTTTAGGAAACTCTTT. This encodes CATWDQFRKLF.